This T cell receptor (beta chain) comes out of a study of blood T cell repertoires in COVID-19. Study members were between about 18 and 95 years old and lived in fewer than 30 US regions. Clinical history as reported by participants underpinned cohort assignment. Cohort 3 donors were reported recovered after two negative PCRs, clearance, or symptom resolution. Assay used: immunoSEQ multiplex PCR; TCRdb lists only in-frame clones, some missing. The sample includes around 150,000 clones, nearly 80% of them seen just once. Germline CDR1 SGHRS, CDR2 YFSETQ. V shed 3 bases and J 4 bases; nucleotides not matched to a gene: 8. The length of the CDR3 is 15 residues.

Sequencing was done on a sample of PBMCs or T cells enriched from blood (not recorded which). The chain couples TRBV5-1 to TRBJ2-7; TRBD1 matches at 9 bases. This clonotype was sampled from a woman aged 45-65 years who had recovered from COVID-19. The chain's CDR3 is CASSSRTGAGYEQYF. For the CDR3, the DNA is TGCGCCAGCAGCTCCCGGACAGGGGCGGGATACGAGCAGTACTTC.